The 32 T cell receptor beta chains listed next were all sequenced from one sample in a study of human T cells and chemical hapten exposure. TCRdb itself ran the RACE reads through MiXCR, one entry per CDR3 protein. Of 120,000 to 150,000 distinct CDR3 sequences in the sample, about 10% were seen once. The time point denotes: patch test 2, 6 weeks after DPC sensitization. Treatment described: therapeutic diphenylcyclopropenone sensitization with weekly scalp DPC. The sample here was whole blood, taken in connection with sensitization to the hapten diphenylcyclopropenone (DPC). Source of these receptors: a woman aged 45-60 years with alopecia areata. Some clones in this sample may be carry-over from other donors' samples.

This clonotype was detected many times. The CDR3 DNA reads as TGTGCCAGCAGCTTAACCAGGACAGGGGCCTACGAGCAGTACTTC. Translation: CASSLTRTGAYEQYF. The chain carries TRBV11-2 and TRBJ2-7; TRBD1 matches 9 bases. The CDR3 totals 15 residues. The J segment lost 2 bases and the V segment lost 2 bases, leaving 4 bases of the junction unmatched. Germline V CDR1 and CDR2: SGHAT, FQNNGV.

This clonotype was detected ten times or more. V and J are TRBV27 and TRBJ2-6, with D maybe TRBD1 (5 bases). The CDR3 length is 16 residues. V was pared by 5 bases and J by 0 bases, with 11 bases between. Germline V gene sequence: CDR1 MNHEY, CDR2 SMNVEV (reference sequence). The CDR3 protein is CASSGRQLSGANVLTF. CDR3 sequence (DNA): TGTGCCAGCAGTGGACGACAGCTCTCTGGGGCCAACGTCCTGACTTTC.

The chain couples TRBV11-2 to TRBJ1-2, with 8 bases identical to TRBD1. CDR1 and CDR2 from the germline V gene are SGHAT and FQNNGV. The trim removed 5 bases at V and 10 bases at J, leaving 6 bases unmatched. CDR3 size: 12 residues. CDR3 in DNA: TGTGCCAGCAGCACCAGGACAGGGCCCTACACCTTC. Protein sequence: CASSTRTGPYTF.

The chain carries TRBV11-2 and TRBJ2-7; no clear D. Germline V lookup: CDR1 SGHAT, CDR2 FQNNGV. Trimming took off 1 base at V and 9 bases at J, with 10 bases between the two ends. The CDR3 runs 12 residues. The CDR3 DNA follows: TGTGCCAGCAGCTTAGGACGTTTCGGGCAGTACTTC. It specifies CASSLGRFGQYF.

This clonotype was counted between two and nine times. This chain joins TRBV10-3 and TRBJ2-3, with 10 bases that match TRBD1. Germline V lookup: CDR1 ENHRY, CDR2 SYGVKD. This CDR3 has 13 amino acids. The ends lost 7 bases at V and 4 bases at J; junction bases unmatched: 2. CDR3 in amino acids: CAITGTGADTQYF. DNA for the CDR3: TGTGCCATCACCGGGACAGGGGCAGATACGCAGTATTTT.

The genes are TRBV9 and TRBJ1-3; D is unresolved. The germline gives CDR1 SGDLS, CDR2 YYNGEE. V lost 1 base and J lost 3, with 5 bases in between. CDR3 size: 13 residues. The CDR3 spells CASSVSGGNTIYF. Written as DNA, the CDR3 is TGTGCCAGCAGCGTATCAGGTGGAAACACCATATATTTT.

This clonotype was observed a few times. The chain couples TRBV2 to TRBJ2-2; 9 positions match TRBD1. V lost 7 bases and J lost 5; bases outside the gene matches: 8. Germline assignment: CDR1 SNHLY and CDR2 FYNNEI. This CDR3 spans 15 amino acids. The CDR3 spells CASKQQGARTGELFF. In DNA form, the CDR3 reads TGTGCCAGCAAACAACAGGGGGCGCGAACCGGGGAGCTGTTTTTT.

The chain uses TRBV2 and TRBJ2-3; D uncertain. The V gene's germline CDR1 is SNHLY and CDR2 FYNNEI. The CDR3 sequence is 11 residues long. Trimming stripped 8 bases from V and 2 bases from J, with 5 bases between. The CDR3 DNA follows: TGTGCCAGCGGAGTCACAGATACGCAGTATTTT. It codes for CASGVTDTQYF. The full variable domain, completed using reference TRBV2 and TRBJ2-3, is EPEVTQTPSHQVTQMGQEVILRCVPISNHLYFYWYRQILGQKVEFLVSFYNNEISEKSEIFDDQFSVERPDGSNFTLKIRSTKLEDSAMYFCASGVTDTQYFGPGTRLTVL.

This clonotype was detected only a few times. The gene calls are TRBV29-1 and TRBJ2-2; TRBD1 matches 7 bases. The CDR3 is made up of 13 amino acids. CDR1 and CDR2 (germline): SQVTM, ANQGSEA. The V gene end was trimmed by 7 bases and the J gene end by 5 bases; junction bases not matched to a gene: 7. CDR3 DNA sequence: TGCAGCGCTGGGGCAGGGGGAACCGGGGAGCTGTTTTTT. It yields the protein CSAGAGGTGELFF.

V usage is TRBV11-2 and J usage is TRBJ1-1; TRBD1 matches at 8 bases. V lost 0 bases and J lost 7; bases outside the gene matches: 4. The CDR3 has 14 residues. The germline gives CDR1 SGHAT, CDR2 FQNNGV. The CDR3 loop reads CASSLDPGGDEAFF. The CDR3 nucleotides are TGTGCCAGCAGCTTAGATCCAGGGGGCGATGAAGCTTTCTTT.

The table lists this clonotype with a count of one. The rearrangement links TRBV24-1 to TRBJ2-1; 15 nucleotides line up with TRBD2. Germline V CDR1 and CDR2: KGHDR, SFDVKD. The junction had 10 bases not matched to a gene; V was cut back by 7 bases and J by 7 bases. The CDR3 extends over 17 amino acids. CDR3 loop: CATRPGQGLAGGNEQFF. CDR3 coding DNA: TGTGCCACCAGGCCGGGACAGGGACTAGCGGGAGGTAATGAGCAGTTCTTC.

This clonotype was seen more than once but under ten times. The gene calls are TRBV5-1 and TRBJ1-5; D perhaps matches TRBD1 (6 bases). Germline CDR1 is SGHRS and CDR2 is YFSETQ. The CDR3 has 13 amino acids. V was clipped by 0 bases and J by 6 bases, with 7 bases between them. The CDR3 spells CASSLATGQPQHF. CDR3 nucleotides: TGCGCCAGCAGCTTGGCGACAGGTCAGCCCCAGCATTTT.

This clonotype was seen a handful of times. The CDR3 loop is CASSPRPLAGTTDTQYF. CDR3 DNA: TGTGCCAGCAGCCCGAGACCTTTAGCGGGTACCACAGATACGCAGTATTTT. The chain combines TRBV7-2 with TRBJ2-3, with 7 bases that match TRBD2. Germline CDR1 reads SGHTA; CDR2 reads FQGNSA. This CDR3 is built from 17 residues. V was clipped by 5 bases and J by 2 bases; unmatched bases: 13.

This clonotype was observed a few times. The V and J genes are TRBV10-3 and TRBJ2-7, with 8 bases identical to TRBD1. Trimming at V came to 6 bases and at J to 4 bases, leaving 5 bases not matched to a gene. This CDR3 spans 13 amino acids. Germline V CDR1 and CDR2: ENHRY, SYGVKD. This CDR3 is CAISRDRRYEQYF. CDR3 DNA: TGTGCCATCAGCCGGGACAGGCGGTACGAGCAGTACTTC.

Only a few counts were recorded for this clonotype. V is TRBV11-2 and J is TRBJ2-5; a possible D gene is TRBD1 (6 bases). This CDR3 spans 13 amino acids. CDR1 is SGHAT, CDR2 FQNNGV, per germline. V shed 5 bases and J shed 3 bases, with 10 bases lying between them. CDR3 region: CASSQGPKETQYF. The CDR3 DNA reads TGTGCCAGCAGCCAGGGGCCGAAAGAGACCCAGTACTTC.

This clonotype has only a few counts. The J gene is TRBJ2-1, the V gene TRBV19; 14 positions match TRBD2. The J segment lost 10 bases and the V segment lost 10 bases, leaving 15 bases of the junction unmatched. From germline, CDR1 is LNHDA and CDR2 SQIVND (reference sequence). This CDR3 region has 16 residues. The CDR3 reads CATATPTSGRAWEQFF. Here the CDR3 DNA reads TGTGCCACCGCCACGCCGACTAGCGGGAGGGCATGGGAGCAGTTCTTC.

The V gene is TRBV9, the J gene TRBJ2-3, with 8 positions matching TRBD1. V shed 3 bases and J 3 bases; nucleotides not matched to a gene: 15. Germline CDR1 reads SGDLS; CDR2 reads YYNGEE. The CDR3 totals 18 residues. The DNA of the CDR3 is TGTGCCAGCAGCGGACCCGGGACAGGCAGCTTCAGGACAGATACGCAGTATTTT. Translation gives CASSGPGTGSFRTDTQYF.

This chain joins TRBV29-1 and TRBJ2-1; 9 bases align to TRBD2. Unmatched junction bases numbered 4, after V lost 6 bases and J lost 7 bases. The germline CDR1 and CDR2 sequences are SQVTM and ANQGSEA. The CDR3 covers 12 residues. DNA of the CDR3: TGCAGCGTGGGTAGCGGGAGAAATGAGCAGTTCTTC. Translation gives CSVGSGRNEQFF.

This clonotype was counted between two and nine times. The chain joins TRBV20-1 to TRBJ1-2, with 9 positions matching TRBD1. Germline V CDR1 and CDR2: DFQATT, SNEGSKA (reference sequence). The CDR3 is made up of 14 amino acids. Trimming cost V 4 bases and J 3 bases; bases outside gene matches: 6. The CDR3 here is CSAMGDRADYGYTF. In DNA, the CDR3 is TGCAGTGCTATGGGGGACAGGGCCGACTATGGCTACACCTTC.

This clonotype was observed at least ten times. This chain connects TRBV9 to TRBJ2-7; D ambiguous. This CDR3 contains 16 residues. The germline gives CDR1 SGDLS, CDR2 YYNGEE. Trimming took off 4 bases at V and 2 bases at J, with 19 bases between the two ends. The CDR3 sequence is CASSTRPTPSPYEQYF. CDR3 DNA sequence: TGTGCCAGCAGCACCAGACCTACCCCAAGCCCCTACGAGCAGTACTTC.

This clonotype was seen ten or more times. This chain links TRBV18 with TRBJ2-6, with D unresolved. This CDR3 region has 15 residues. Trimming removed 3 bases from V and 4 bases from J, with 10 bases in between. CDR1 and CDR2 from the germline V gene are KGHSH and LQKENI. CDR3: CASSPALPGANVLTF. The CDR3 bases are TGTGCCAGCTCACCGGCCCTTCCCGGGGCCAACGTCCTGACTTTC.

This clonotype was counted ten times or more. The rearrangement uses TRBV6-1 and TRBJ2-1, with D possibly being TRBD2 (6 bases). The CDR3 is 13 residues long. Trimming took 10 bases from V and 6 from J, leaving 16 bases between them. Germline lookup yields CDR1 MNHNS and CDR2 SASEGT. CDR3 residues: CAMLGSGGNEQFF. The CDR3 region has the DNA TGTGCCATGCTGGGTAGCGGAGGCAATGAGCAGTTCTTC.

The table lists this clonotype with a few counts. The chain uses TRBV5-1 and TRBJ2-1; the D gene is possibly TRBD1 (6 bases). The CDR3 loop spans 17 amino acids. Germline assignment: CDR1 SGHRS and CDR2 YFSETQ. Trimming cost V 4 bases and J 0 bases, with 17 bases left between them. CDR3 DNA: TGCGCCAGCAGCCGGAGTAAAGGGGGAAGCTCCTACAATGAGCAGTTCTTC. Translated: CASSRSKGGSSYNEQFF.

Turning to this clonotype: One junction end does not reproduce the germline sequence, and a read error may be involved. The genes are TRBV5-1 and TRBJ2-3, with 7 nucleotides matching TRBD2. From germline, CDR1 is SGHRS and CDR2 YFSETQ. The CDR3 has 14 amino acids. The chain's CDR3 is CDSSWTSRTDTQYF. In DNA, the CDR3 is TGCGACAGCAGCTGGACTAGTCGCACAGATACGCAGTATTTT.

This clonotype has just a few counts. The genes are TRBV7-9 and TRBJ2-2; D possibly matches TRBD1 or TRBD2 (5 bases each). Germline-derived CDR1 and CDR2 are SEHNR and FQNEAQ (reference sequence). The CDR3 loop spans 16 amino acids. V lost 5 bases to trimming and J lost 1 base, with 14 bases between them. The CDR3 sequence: CASSRLGRRNTGELFF. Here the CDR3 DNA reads TGTGCCAGCAGCCGCCTGGGACGGAGGAACACCGGGGAGCTGTTTTTT.

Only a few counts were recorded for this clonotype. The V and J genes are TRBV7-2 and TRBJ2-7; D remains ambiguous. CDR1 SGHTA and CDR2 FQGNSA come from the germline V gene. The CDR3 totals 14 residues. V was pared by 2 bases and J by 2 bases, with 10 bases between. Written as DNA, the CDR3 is TGTGCCAGCAGCTTACCCCCCCCGGCCTACGAGCAGTACTTC. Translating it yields CASSLPPPAYEQYF.

Written as DNA, the CDR3 is TGTGCCAGCAGTGAAGCCGGAATTAGCGGGAGTTACGAGCAGTACTTC. The encoded protein is CASSEAGISGSYEQYF. This chain connects TRBV2 to TRBJ2-7; TRBD2 matches at 9 bases. Germline CDR1 reads SNHLY; CDR2 reads FYNNEI. The CDR3 runs to 16 residues. V was pared by 0 bases and J by 4 bases, with 7 bases of the junction left unmatched.

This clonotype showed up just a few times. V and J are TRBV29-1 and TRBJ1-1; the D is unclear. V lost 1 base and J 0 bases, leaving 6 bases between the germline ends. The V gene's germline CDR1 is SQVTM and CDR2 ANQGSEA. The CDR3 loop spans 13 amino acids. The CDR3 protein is CSVEGPMNTEAFF. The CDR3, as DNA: TGCAGCGTTGAAGGTCCCATGAACACTGAAGCTTTCTTT.

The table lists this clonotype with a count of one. In DNA, the CDR3 is TGTGCCTGGAGTTTGACAGGGACCAGCAATCAGCCCCAGCATTTT. Its translation is CAWSLTGTSNQPQHF. This sequence joins TRBV30 and TRBJ1-5; 7 nucleotides align to TRBD1. Germline CDR1 and CDR2: GTSNPN and SVGIG (reference sequence). Trimming cost V 2 bases and J 1 base; bases outside gene matches: 5. The CDR3 loop spans 15 amino acids.

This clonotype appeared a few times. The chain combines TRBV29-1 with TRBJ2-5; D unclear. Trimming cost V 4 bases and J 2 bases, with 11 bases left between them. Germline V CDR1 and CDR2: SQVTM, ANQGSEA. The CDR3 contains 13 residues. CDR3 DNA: TGCAGCGTTGCAGGTCGGAAACAAGAGACCCAGTACTTC. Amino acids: CSVAGRKQETQYF.

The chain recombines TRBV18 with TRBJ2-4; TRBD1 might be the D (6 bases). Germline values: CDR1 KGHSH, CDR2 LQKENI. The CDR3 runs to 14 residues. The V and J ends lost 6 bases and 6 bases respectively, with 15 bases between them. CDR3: CASSPGARINIQYF. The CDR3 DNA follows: TGTGCCAGCTCCCCAGGGGCGCGGATAAACATTCAGTACTTC.

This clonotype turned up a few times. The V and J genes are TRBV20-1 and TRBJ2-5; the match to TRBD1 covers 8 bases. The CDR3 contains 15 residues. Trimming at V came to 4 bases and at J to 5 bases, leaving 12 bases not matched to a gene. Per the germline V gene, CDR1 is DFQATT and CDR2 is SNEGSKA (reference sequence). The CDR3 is CSATHRDRPEETQYF. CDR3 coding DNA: TGCAGTGCTACCCACCGGGACAGGCCGGAGGAGACCCAGTACTTC.